This T cell receptor beta chain was sequenced in a study of shared clonotypes between healthy human individuals. Study-level background: Aged 18 to 49, the donors were two women and three men.

Clones were read by immunoSEQ multiplex PCR, and TCRdb kept only the in-frame ones, dropping some. The sample lists about 1.5 million clones; 95% to 99% were seen once. This CDR3 region has 11 residues. Germline CDR1 reads MDHEN; CDR2 reads SYDVKM. The ends were cut back, 7 bases at V and 5 bases at J, with 7 bases in the middle. This clonotype originated in a young man in good health. The gene calls are TRBV28 and TRBJ2-3; the D is unclear. Specimen: naive CD4+ T cells sorted from blood. Subset denoted: CD45RA+ positively selected. The CDR3 here is CASKERDTQYF. CDR3 DNA: TGTGCCAGCAAGGAACGAGATACGCAGTATTTT. The complete variable domain, with remaining parts taken from reference TRBV28 and TRBJ2-3, reads DVKVTQSSRYLVKRTGEKVFLECVQDMDHENMFWYRQDPGLGLRLIYFSYDVKMKEKGDIPEGYSVSREKKERFSLILESASTNQTSMYLCASKERDTQYFGPGTRLTVL.